This entry lists 4 T cell receptor beta chains sequenced from one sample in a study of blood T cell repertoires in COVID-19. Sequencing used immunoSEQ multiplex PCR; TCRdb keeps in-frame clones, though not all of them. Of 200,000 to 250,000 clones in the sample, 88% were seen once. Sequenced: peripheral blood. The origin of the receptors is a man between 18 and 29 years old with active or convalescent COVID-19.

This clone was observed at least ten times. The V call is TRBV4-2, the J call TRBJ1-6; a possible D gene is TRBD1 (6 bases). The CDR3 is 14 amino acids. CDR1 LGHNA and CDR2 YNFKEQ come from the germline V gene. V lost 6 bases and J 9 bases, leaving 15 bases between the germline ends. The chain's CDR3 is CASRMRGAGSPLHF. For the CDR3, the DNA is TGTGCCAGCAGGATGCGGGGGGCAGGTTCACCCCTCCACTTT.

The J gene is TRBJ2-5, the V gene TRBV5-4; 10 nucleotides align to TRBD2. CDR3 length equals 16 residues. Losses at the gene ends were 4 bases for V and 2 bases for J; bases not matched to a gene: 8. Germline loops: CDR1 SGHNT, CDR2 YYREEE (reference sequence). CDR3 region: CASSPGEAGGQETQYF. The CDR3 nucleotides read TGTGCCAGCAGCCCCGGGGAAGCGGGAGGGCAAGAGACCCAGTACTTC.

The sample holds a few counts of this clone. The rearrangement uses TRBV4-2 and TRBJ1-1, with D possibly matching TRBD1 (5 bases). CDR1 and CDR2 from the germline V gene are LGHNA and YNFKEQ. The ends were cut back, 0 bases at V and 4 bases at J, with 9 bases in the middle. The CDR3 is 14 amino acids. This CDR3 is CASSQEGGPTEAFF. In DNA, the CDR3 is TGTGCCAGCAGCCAAGAGGGGGGACCCACTGAAGCTTTCTTT.

The chain joins TRBV24-1 to TRBJ2-1, with 7 bases fitting TRBD2. Germline loops: CDR1 KGHDR, CDR2 SFDVKD. The ends lost 9 bases at V and 3 bases at J; junction bases unmatched: 7. This CDR3 region has 14 residues. The CDR3 loop is CATRAAGDYNEQFF. CDR3 sequence (DNA): TGTGCCACCCGCGCCGCGGGAGACTACAATGAGCAGTTCTTC.